This passage covers 19 T cell receptor beta chains from one sample sequenced in a study of T cells in Graves' hyperthyroidism and ophthalmopathy. It was RNA transcripts that yielded the amplified TCR beta CDR3 regions. TCR CDR3 regions were first amplified by RT-PCR with HTBI primers. MiXCR was run by TCRdb on the multiplex PCR reads, yielding one entry per CDR3 protein. The sample includes under 650,000 distinct CDR3 sequences, around 15% seen only once; the top ten take about 3.8%. Input material: blood. These receptors came from a woman younger than 45 with Graves' hyperthyroidism.

This clonotype was observed many times. The chain links TRBV7-2 to TRBJ2-7; 8 bases fit TRBD2. CDR1 is SGHTA, CDR2 FQGNSA, per germline. The V segment lost 4 bases and the J segment 4 bases; nucleotides outside the gene matches: 6. The length of the CDR3 is 14 residues. The CDR3 nucleotides read TGTGCCAGCAGCTACTTTAGCGGGGAGTACGAGCAGTACTTC. Translating it yields CASSYFSGEYEQYF.

This clonotype appeared many times. V and J are TRBV28 and TRBJ1-2; D not resolved. V lost 7 bases and J lost 8, with 14 bases in between. Germline loops: CDR1 MDHEN, CDR2 SYDVKM. The CDR3 has 12 residues. The CDR3: CASMPNPRGYTF. The CDR3 region has the DNA TGTGCCAGCATGCCCAATCCGCGAGGCTACACCTTC.

The rearrangement joins TRBV12-3 or TRBV12-4 to TRBJ2-1; the D gene is possibly TRBD2 (5 bases). The CDR3 loop spans 14 amino acids. The V end lost 11 bases, the J end lost 8 bases, and 22 bases lay between the germline ends. CDR3 bases: TGTGCCTTAAACAACCTCGAGGGAGTAGATGAGCAGTTCTTC. Translation: CALNNLEGVDEQFF.

The rearrangement uses TRBV20-1 and TRBJ1-1; tentatively, D is TRBD1 (6 bases). Trimming cost V 0 bases and J 5 bases, with 16 bases left between them. CDR3 size: 15 residues. Germline lookup yields CDR1 DFQATT and CDR2 SNEGSKA (reference sequence). The CDR3 sequence is CSARDQGLGSTEAFF. CDR3 bases: TGCAGTGCTAGAGATCAGGGGCTAGGGTCAACTGAAGCTTTCTTT.

The V gene is TRBV5-4, the J gene TRBJ2-1; 7 positions match TRBD1. The CDR3 covers 14 residues. Per germline, CDR1 SGHNT and CDR2 YYREEE (reference sequence). V was clipped by 3 bases and J by 8 bases; unmatched bases: 8. CDR3 coding DNA: TGTGCCAGCAGCTCAACGACAGGGATGGATGAGCAGTTCTTC. The encoded protein is CASSSTTGMDEQFF. The full variable domain, rest sourced from reference TRBV5-4 and TRBJ2-1, is ETGVTQSPTHLIKTRGQQVTLRCSSQSGHNTVSWYQQALGQGPQFIFQYYREEENGRGNFPPRFSGLQFPNYSSELNVNALELDDSALYLCASSSTTGMDEQFFGPGTRLTVL.

This clonotype was seen ten or more times. The J gene is TRBJ1-3, the V gene TRBV30, with D hard to call. The CDR3 has 13 residues. Germline-derived CDR1 and CDR2 are GTSNPN and SVGIG (reference sequence). V dropped 3 bases and J dropped 1 base, with 7 bases sitting between them. CDR3 sequence (DNA): TGTGCCTGGAGGCAGGCTTCTGGAAACACCATATATTTT. Protein: CAWRQASGNTIYF.

The chain couples TRBV7-2 to TRBJ1-2, with 9 bases matching TRBD1. The trim removed 6 bases at V and 5 bases at J, leaving 4 bases unmatched. Germline V gene sequence: CDR1 SGHTA, CDR2 FQGNSA. The CDR3 spans 13 residues. The CDR3: CASRTGQGYGYTF. In DNA form, the CDR3 reads TGTGCCAGCAGGACCGGACAGGGGTATGGCTACACCTTC.

Many counts were recorded for this clonotype. The rearrangement uses TRBV7-9 and TRBJ1-1; tentative D call: TRBD1 (6 bases). CDR1 is SEHNR, CDR2 FQNEAQ, per germline (reference sequence). V lost 5 bases and J lost 10, with 26 bases in between. The CDR3 extends over 16 amino acids. CDR3 DNA sequence: TGTGCCAGCAGCACAGACTTCGAACAGGGCCCACCGGGAGCTTTCTTT. It is translated as CASSTDFEQGPPGAFF.

This clonotype was picked up a small number of times. Relative to the germline gene, one junction end is altered; a read error may explain this. The J gene is TRBJ2-7, the V gene TRBV3-1; 9 positions match TRBD1. In germline, CDR1 is LGHDT, CDR2 YNNKEL (reference sequence). The CDR3 totals 16 residues. CDR3 bases: TGTGCCAGCAGCCAAGCCTGGGACAGGGTAAACTACGGGCAGTACTTC. It yields the protein CASSQAWDRVNYGQYF.

This clonotype was seen repeatedly, ten times or more. The J gene is TRBJ2-7, the V gene TRBV24-1, with 12 bases that match TRBD1. CDR1 and CDR2 from the germline V gene are KGHDR and SFDVKD. The V segment lost 9 bases and the J segment 3 bases; nucleotides outside the gene matches: 2. There are 13 residues in the CDR3. The CDR3 DNA sequence: TGTGCCACCGGGACAGGGGGCGGCTACGAGCAGTACTTC. This translates into CATGTGGGYEQYF.

This clonotype was seen ten or more times. The chain combines TRBV28 with TRBJ2-7, with 9 bases matching TRBD2. The junction had 1 base not matched to a gene; V was cut back by 2 bases and J by 5 bases. Germline CDR1 and CDR2: MDHEN and SYDVKM. The CDR3 runs to 13 residues. This CDR3 reads CASSLPSGNEQYF. DNA of the CDR3: TGTGCCAGCAGTTTACCTAGCGGGAACGAGCAGTACTTC.

The table lists this clonotype with a few counts. This chain uses TRBV5-5 with TRBJ2-1; 8 nucleotides agree with TRBD2. V shed 5 bases, J shed 10 bases, and the junction held 17 bases outside the gene matches. The V gene's germline CDR1 is SGHKS and CDR2 YYEKEE (reference sequence). The CDR3 loop spans 16 amino acids. CDR3 sequence reads: CASSWAAGAGAGEQFF. CDR3 nucleotides: TGTGCCAGCAGTTGGGCGGCCGGAGCGGGAGCGGGCGAGCAGTTCTTC.

This clonotype was seen repeatedly, ten times or more. The chain carries TRBV28 and TRBJ2-7; TRBD1 agrees at 8 bases. With 6 bases clipped from V and 1 base from J, the junction kept 8 bases outside the gene matches. The CDR3 totals 15 residues. CDR1 and CDR2 from the germline V gene are MDHEN and SYDVKM. CDR3 residues: CASSQGQGLSYEQYF. The CDR3 DNA sequence: TGTGCCAGCAGCCAAGGACAGGGATTATCCTACGAGCAGTACTTC.

This clonotype was seen repeatedly, ten times or more. The chain carries TRBV2 and TRBJ1-2; D ambiguous. The CDR3 consists of 13 residues. V lost 6 bases to trimming and J lost 6 bases, with 14 bases between them. The germline gives CDR1 SNHLY, CDR2 FYNNEI. The DNA for the CDR3 is TGTGCCAGCAGCCCCGAGGAGGGCCATGGCTACACCTTC. As protein: CASSPEEGHGYTF.

This clonotype was counted many times. The CDR3 here is CASSLGERETQYF. CDR3 coding DNA: TGCGCCAGCAGCCTTGGTGAGAGAGAGACCCAGTACTTC. This chain links TRBV5-1 with TRBJ2-5; D is unresolved. Per germline, CDR1 SGHRS and CDR2 YFSETQ. The length of the CDR3 is 13 residues. With 4 bases removed from V and 4 bases from J, the gap between germline ends came to 11 bases. The whole variable domain, filled in from reference TRBV5-1 and TRBJ2-5, reads KAGVTQTPRYLIKTRGQQVTLSCSPISGHRSVSWYQQTPGQGLQFLFEYFSETQRNKGNFPGRFSGRQFSNSRSEMNVSTLELGDSALYLCASSLGERETQYFGPGTRLLVL.

This clonotype occurred many times. V and J are TRBV6-1 and TRBJ2-7; 9 bases line up with TRBD1. V shed 10 bases and J 3 bases; nucleotides not matched to a gene: 7. The CDR3 covers 13 residues. Germline V gives CDR1 MNHNS, CDR2 SASEGT. In nucleotides, the CDR3 is TGTGCCACATCCACGACAGGGGGCTACGAGCAGTACTTC. Translated: CATSTTGGYEQYF.

The sample holds many counts of this clonotype. The CDR3 loop is CASSYRDRGMETQYF. DNA of the CDR3: TGTGCCAGCAGTTACCGGGACAGGGGTATGGAGACCCAGTACTTC. This sequence joins TRBV28 and TRBJ2-5; 10 bases fit TRBD1. The CDR3 runs 15 residues. CDR1 and CDR2 from the germline V gene are MDHEN and SYDVKM. V lost 4 bases and J lost 5; bases outside the gene matches: 7. Based on the CDR3 plus reference TRBV28 and TRBJ2-5, the full variable domain is DVKVTQSSRYLVKRTGEKVFLECVQDMDHENMFWYRQDPGLGLRLIYFSYDVKMKEKGDIPEGYSVSREKKERFSLILESASTNQTSMYLCASSYRDRGMETQYFGPGTRLLVL.

This clonotype appeared many times. The CDR3: CAPGNGNSPLHF. The CDR3 coding sequence is TGCGCCCCGGGAAATGGCAATTCACCCCTCCACTTT. The chain joins TRBV5-1 to TRBJ1-6, with D unresolved. There are 12 residues in the CDR3. V was clipped by 10 bases and J by 7 bases, with 12 bases between them. Germline V gene sequence: CDR1 SGHRS, CDR2 YFSETQ. The full variable domain, with the rest looked up from reference TRBV5-1 and TRBJ1-6, is KAGVTQTPRYLIKTRGQQVTLSCSPISGHRSVSWYQQTPGQGLQFLFEYFSETQRNKGNFPGRFSGRQFSNSRSEMNVSTLELGDSALYLCAPGNGNSPLHFGNGTRLTVT.

The chain carries TRBV7-6 and TRBJ1-3; 8 bases map to TRBD1. The J segment lost 4 bases and the V segment lost 5 bases, leaving 10 bases of the junction unmatched. The CDR3 sequence is 16 residues long. Germline V gene sequence: CDR1 SGHVS, CDR2 FNYEAQ. CDR3 sequence (DNA): TGTGCCAGCAGCGACCGCCTGACAGGGGTCGGAAACACCATATATTTT. It yields the protein CASSDRLTGVGNTIYF.